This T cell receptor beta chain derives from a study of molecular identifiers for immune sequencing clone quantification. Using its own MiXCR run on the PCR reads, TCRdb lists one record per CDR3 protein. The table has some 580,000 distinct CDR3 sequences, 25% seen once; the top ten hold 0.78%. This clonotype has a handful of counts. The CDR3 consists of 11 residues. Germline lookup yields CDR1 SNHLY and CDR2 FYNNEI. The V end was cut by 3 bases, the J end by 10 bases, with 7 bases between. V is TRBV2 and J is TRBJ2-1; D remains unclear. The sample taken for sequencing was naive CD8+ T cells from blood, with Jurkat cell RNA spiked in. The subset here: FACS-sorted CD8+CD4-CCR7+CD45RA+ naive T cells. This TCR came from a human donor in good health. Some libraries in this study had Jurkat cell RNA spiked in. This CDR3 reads CASSEGPEQFF. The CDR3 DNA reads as TGTGCCAGCAGTGAGGGCCCCGAGCAGTTCTTC.